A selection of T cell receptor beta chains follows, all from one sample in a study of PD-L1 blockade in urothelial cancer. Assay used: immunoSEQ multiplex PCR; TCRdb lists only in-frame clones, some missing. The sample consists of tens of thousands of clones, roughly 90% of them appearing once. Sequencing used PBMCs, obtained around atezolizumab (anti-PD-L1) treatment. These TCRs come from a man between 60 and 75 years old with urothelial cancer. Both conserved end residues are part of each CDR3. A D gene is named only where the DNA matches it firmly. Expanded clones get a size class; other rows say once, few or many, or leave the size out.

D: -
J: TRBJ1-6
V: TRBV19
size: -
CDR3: CASSIGEGLGSPLHF
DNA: TGTGCCAGTAGTATAGGAGAGGGCTTGGGTTCACCCCTCCACTTT

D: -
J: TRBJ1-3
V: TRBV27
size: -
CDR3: CASSLSSSGGNTIYF
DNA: TGTGCCAGCAGTTTGTCTTCCTCGGGTGGAAACACCATATATTTT

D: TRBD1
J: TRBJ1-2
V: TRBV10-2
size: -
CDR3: CASNEGDRLYGYTF
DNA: TGCGCCAGCAACGAAGGGGACAGGTTGTATGGCTACACCTTC

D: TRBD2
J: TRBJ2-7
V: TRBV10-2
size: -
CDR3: CASSVTSGSPYEQYF
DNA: TGCGCCAGCAGTGTCACTAGCGGGAGTCCGTACGAGCAGTACTTC

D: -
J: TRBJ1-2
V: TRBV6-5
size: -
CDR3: CASSSTGPMAFYGYTF
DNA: TGTGCCAGCAGTTCCACAGGGCCCATGGCTTTCTATGGCTACACCTTC

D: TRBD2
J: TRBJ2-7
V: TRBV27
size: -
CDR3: CASSLWGLASYEQYF
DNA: TGTGCCAGCAGTTTATGGGGACTAGCGAGCTACGAGCAGTACTTC

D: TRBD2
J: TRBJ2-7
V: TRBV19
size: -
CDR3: CASREEGTSGSYEQYF
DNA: TGTGCCAGTAGGGAAGAGGGGACTAGCGGGTCCTACGAGCAGTACTTC

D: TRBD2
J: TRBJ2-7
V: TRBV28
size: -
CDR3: CASSFSGGGVYEQYF
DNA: TGTGCCAGCAGCTTCTCGGGGGGAGGGGTCTACGAGCAGTACTTC

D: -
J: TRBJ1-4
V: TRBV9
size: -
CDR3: CASSAQARGEKLFF
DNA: TGTGCCAGCAGCGCACAGGCCCGAGGTGAAAAACTGTTTTTT

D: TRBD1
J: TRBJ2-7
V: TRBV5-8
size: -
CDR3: CASSLGGDSSYEQYF
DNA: TGTGCCAGCAGCTTGGGTGGGGACAGTTCCTACGAGCAGTACTTC

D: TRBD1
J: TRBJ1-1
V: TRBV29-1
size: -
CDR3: CSVAGGRNTEAFF
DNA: TGCAGCGTTGCAGGGGGCAGAAACACTGAAGCTTTCTTT

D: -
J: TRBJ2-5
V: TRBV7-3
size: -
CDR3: CASSATSGGGRETQYF
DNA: TGTGCCAGCAGCGCCACGTCGGGCGGGGGCCGAGAGACCCAGTACTTC

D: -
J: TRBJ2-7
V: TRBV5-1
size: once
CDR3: CASGRDSAYEQYF
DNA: TGCGCCAGCGGTCGGGATTCAGCCTACGAGCAGTACTTC

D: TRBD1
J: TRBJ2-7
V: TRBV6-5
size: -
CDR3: CASSYSSQGAYEQYF
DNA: TGTGCCAGCAGTTACTCGAGCCAGGGGGCCTACGAGCAGTACTTC

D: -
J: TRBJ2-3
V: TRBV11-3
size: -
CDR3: CASSHGVDPQYF
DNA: TGTGCCAGCAGCCACGGGGTGGATCCGCAGTATTTT

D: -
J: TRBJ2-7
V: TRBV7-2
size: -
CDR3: CASTSRSSGSTYEQYF
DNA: TGTGCCAGCACTTCTCGATCGAGCGGGTCTACCTACGAGCAGTACTTC

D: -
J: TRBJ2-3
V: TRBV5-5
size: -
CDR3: CASSLGLDLGQYF
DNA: TGTGCCAGCAGCTTGGGACTTGATCTAGGGCAGTATTTT

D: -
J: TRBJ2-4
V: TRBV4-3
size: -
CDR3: CASSQVIQSLAKNIQYF
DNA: TGCGCCAGCAGCCAAGTCATACAGTCGCTAGCCAAAAACATTCAGTACTTC

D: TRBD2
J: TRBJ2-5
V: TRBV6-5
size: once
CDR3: CASSYLTSGQETQYF
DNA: TGTGCCAGCAGTTACTTGACTAGCGGCCAAGAGACCCAGTACTTC

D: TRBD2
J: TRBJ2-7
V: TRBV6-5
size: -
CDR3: CASKQAGASYEQYF
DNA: TGTGCCAGCAAACAAGCGGGGGCGTCCTACGAGCAGTACTTC

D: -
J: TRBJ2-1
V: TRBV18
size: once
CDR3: CASSPLDGGYNEQFF
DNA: TGTGCCAGCTCACCACTTGACGGGGGTTACAATGAGCAGTTCTTC

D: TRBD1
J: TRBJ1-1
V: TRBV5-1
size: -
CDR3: CASSEGQLLTEAFF
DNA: TGCGCCAGCAGCGAGGGACAGCTACTGACGGAAGCTTTCTTT

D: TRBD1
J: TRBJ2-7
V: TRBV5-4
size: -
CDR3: CASSLGTDPTKQYF
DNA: TGTGCCAGCAGCCTGGGGACAGACCCCACGAAGCAGTACTTC